This T cell receptor beta chain was recovered during a study of cytomegalovirus exposure and HLA in healthy donors. Study overall: In an early release, HLA-typed donors contributed tens of millions of unique TCR sequences. Whole-study findings and limits: V- and J-gene trimming of TCR beta was linked (in a later analysis) to a missense DCLRE1C variant. In a later analysis, TCR association rates varied by HLA locus: DRB1 most, HLA-C fewest. A prior analysis recorded that most TCR beta V segments were productive about 87% or about 30% of the time.

Worth noting for this clone: Its antigen remains unidentified.

This PCR relied on a set of 60 Vbeta primers and 13 Jbeta primers. The data were produced by immunoSEQ multiplex PCR, yet TCRdb's version contains in-frame clones alone and is incomplete. The table shows fewer than 200,000 clones, with 80% occurring only once. V was clipped by 8 bases and J by 11 bases, with 15 bases between them. Germline-derived CDR1 and CDR2 are MNHNY and SVGAGI (reference sequence). The CDR3 totals 12 residues. Sequenced sample: PBMCs. The TCR originated in a boy aged 5 to 17 in good health and CMV-seronegative. The chain joins TRBV6-6 to TRBJ1-4; D gene ambiguous. The CDR3 sequence is CASGLGLGKLFF. The CDR3, as DNA: TGTGCCAGCGGCCTCGGACTAGGGAAACTGTTTTTT.